These 28 T cell receptor beta chains were sequenced from one sample in a study of T cell responses to AZD1222 COVID-19 vaccine. Profiling relied on immunoSEQ multiplex PCR, and the TCRdb table lists in-frame clones only, not all of them. Here the sample spans about 270,000 clones, 90% to 95% being singletons. The material was peripheral blood, obtained 28 days after the second AZD1222 dose. These receptor sequences come from an adult who received the AZD1222 COVID-19 vaccine.

The chain employs TRBV14 and TRBJ1-2, with D possibly being TRBD1 (5 bases). The CDR3 sequence is 17 residues long. The V and J ends lost 0 bases and 8 bases respectively, with 22 bases between them. Germline CDR1 and CDR2: SGHDN and FVKESK. Here the CDR3 reads CASSQDAGQGGALGYTF. DNA of the CDR3: TGTGCCAGCAGCCAAGATGCAGGTCAGGGAGGGGCCTTGGGCTACACCTTC.

The gene calls are TRBV7-3 and TRBJ2-1; 7 bases line up with TRBD2. Germline CDR1 is SGHTA and CDR2 is FQGTGA. V lost 0 bases, J lost 4 bases, and 3 bases stayed unmatched. The CDR3 runs to 15 residues. The CDR3 spells CASSLTKGGYNEQFF. CDR3 sequence (DNA): TGTGCCAGCAGCTTAACGAAGGGAGGGTACAATGAGCAGTTCTTC.

This sequence joins TRBV28 and TRBJ1-5, with D uncertain. The CDR3 contains 12 residues. CDR1 is MDHEN, CDR2 SYDVKM, per germline. The V end was cut by 2 bases, the J end by 9 bases, with 8 bases between. The CDR3 region has the DNA TGTGCCAGCAGTTTAGGATCGAGGCCCCAGCATTTT. Translating it yields CASSLGSRPQHF.

This clone was counted only a few times. The V call is TRBV28, the J call TRBJ2-5, with a weak D call TRBD2 (5 bases). The germline V gene encodes CDR1 MDHEN and CDR2 SYDVKM. CDR3 length equals 15 residues. The V and J ends lost 8 bases and 1 base respectively, with 17 bases between them. This CDR3 reads CASLSGLPLQETQYF. As DNA, the CDR3 is TGTGCCAGCCTGTCTGGACTGCCCCTCCAAGAGACCCAGTACTTC. Full variable domain (missing parts from reference TRBV28 and TRBJ2-5): DVKVTQSSRYLVKRTGEKVFLECVQDMDHENMFWYRQDPGLGLRLIYFSYDVKMKEKGDIPEGYSVSREKKERFSLILESASTNQTSMYLCASLSGLPLQETQYFGPGTRLLVL.

The gene calls are TRBV12-3 or TRBV12-4 and TRBJ1-2; D remains unclear. The CDR3 is made up of 11 amino acids. Deletions cut 6 bases from V and 5 bases from J, with 7 bases between. For the CDR3, the DNA is TGTGCCAGCAGCTCGGAATATGGCTACACCTTC. The encoded protein is CASSSEYGYTF.

The CDR3 loop is CASSETVATYEQYF. CDR3 DNA sequence: TGTGCCAGCAGCGAGACAGTGGCCACCTACGAGCAGTACTTC. The chain is built from TRBV5-4 and TRBJ2-7; tentatively, D is TRBD1 (5 bases). Trimming removed 4 bases at V and 2 bases at J, with 13 bases between. The V gene's germline CDR1 is SGHNT and CDR2 YYREEE (reference sequence). The CDR3 spans 14 residues.

Turning to this clone: Other nucleotide sequences in the sample specify the same CDR3. This chain connects TRBV7-2 to TRBJ1-2; D not certain. V was clipped by 1 base and J by 8 bases, with 8 bases between them. The length of the CDR3 is 12 residues. The germline V gene encodes CDR1 SGHTA and CDR2 FQGNSA. CDR3 DNA sequence: TGTGCCAGCAGCTTAGAAGTGGGGGGCTACACCTTC. It encodes CASSLEVGGYTF.

The chain combines TRBV28 with TRBJ1-2, with D possibly TRBD1 on 6 matching bases. Germline CDR1 reads MDHEN; CDR2 reads SYDVKM. The CDR3 runs 17 residues. Between the trimmed V and J ends, which lost 4 bases and 4 bases, there was a span of 22 bases. As DNA, the CDR3 is TGTGCCAGCAGTTGGACTGGGGGGCCCGCCAGCTCCTATGGCTACACCTTC. Residues: CASSWTGGPASSYGYTF.

This chain uses TRBV19 with TRBJ1-1; possible D gene TRBD1, 5 bases. Germline assignment: CDR1 LNHDA and CDR2 SQIVND (reference sequence). The CDR3 loop spans 14 amino acids. V lost 7 bases, J lost 5 bases, and 17 bases lay in between. The CDR3 region is CASTPSPGGTEAFF. The DNA of the CDR3 is TGTGCCAGTACTCCATCCCCGGGGGGGACTGAAGCTTTCTTT. Drawing the rest from reference TRBV19 and TRBJ1-1, the complete variable domain is DGGITQSPKYLFRKEGQNVTLSCEQNLNHDAMYWYRQDPGQGLRLIYYSQIVNDFQKGDIAEGYSVSREKKESFPLTVTSAQKNPTAFYLCASTPSPGGTEAFFGQGTRLTVV.

The rearrangement links TRBV4-1 to TRBJ1-2; D is possibly TRBD1 (5 bases). CDR3 length: 13 amino acids. V gave up 5 bases and J gave up 4 bases, with 11 bases separating them. Looked up from germline, CDR1 is MGHRA and CDR2 is YSYEKL. The CDR3 is CASSDSQRYGYTF. The CDR3 nucleotides are TGCGCCAGCAGCGACAGTCAACGCTATGGCTACACCTTC.

The CDR3: CASSLTGGDEQFF. As DNA, the CDR3 is TGTGCCAGCAGCTTAACGGGCGGGGACGAGCAGTTCTTC. The chain combines TRBV11-3 with TRBJ2-1, with D maybe TRBD2 (6 bases). The CDR3 covers 13 residues. Per germline, CDR1 SGHNT and CDR2 YENEEA. Trimming left V 2 bases short and J 10 bases short, with 12 bases between.

A single count supports this clone. The V and J genes are TRBV6-5 and TRBJ1-2; tentative D call: TRBD1 (5 bases). This CDR3 spans 14 amino acids. Trimming removed 0 bases from V and 8 bases from J, with 13 bases in between. CDR1 and CDR2 (germline): MNHEY, SVGAGI. The CDR3 loop is CASSYSATVEGYTF. DNA of the CDR3: TGTGCCAGCAGTTACTCGGCGACAGTAGAAGGCTACACCTTC.

V is TRBV7-2 and J is TRBJ2-1; 10 bases map to TRBD2. The CDR3 extends over 15 amino acids. Losses at the gene ends were 1 base for V and 8 bases for J; bases not matched to a gene: 5. From germline, CDR1 is SGHTA and CDR2 FQGNSA. CDR3: CASSLVGLATYEQFF. CDR3 coding DNA: TGTGCCAGCAGCTTAGTGGGACTAGCGACATATGAGCAGTTCTTC.

The chain joins TRBV24-1 to TRBJ1-5; D is perhaps TRBD1 (6 bases). Germline CDR1 is KGHDR and CDR2 is SFDVKD. The CDR3 spans 16 residues. The V end was cut by 4 bases, the J end by 2 bases, with 14 bases between. The CDR3 reads CATSDGGDYGNQPQHF. The CDR3 DNA sequence: TGTGCCACCAGTGACGGGGGCGACTATGGCAATCAGCCCCAGCATTTT.

This rearrangement joins TRBV9 to TRBJ1-2; D might be TRBD1 (5 bases). V lost 7 bases and J lost 4, with 14 bases in between. CDR3 size: 13 residues. CDR1 SGDLS and CDR2 YYNGEE come from the germline V gene. CDR3: CASADGASYGYTF. The CDR3 bases are TGTGCCAGCGCGGATGGGGCCTCCTATGGCTACACCTTC.

The rearrangement joins TRBV11-2 to TRBJ2-7, with TRBD1 as a possible D gene (6 bases). The CDR3 is made up of 18 amino acids. CDR1 and CDR2 (germline): SGHAT, FQNNGV. The V gene lost 4 bases and the J gene lost 3 bases, with 25 bases spanning the gap. CDR3 in DNA: TGTGCCAGCAGCTCCGGACAGTTGCCGCGGCTAACGGACTACGAGCAGTACTTC. Its protein is CASSSGQLPRLTDYEQYF.

The V and J genes are TRBV9 and TRBJ1-4; weak D call: TRBD1 (5 bases). CDR3 length: 18 residues. Trimming removed 0 bases from V and 0 bases from J, with 15 bases in between. The germline V gene has CDR1 SGDLS and CDR2 YYNGEE. As DNA, the CDR3 is TGTGCCAGCAGCGTAGATGGAAGAGCGGGGGCAACTAATGAAAAACTGTTTTTT. As protein: CASSVDGRAGATNEKLFF. The full variable domain, completed using reference TRBV9 and TRBJ1-4, is DSGVTQTPKHLITATGQRVTLRCSPRSGDLSVYWYQQSLDQGLQFLIQYYNGEERAKGNILERFSAQQFPDLHSELNLSSLELGDSALYFCASSVDGRAGATNEKLFFGSGTQLSVL.

The chain links TRBV4-3 to TRBJ2-3, with D hard to call. With 0 bases removed from V and 4 bases from J, the gap between germline ends came to 8 bases. The CDR3 totals 14 residues. Germline V lookup: CDR1 LGHNA, CDR2 YSLEER. The CDR3 nucleotides read TGCGCCAGCAGCCAAGAGGGCTTCGCAGATACGCAGTATTTT. Translated, it gives CASSQEGFADTQYF.

This rearrangement joins TRBV19 to TRBJ2-5; 9 bases map to TRBD2. CDR3 length: 14 amino acids. V lost 5 bases to trimming and J lost 3 bases; unmatched junction nucleotides: 4. In germline, CDR1 is LNHDA, CDR2 SQIVND (reference sequence). The CDR3 nucleotides are TGTGCCAGTAGTCCGACTAGCGGAGAAGAGACCCAGTACTTC. The encoded protein is CASSPTSGEETQYF.

J is TRBJ1-1 and V is TRBV5-4; TRBD1 agrees at 7 bases. This CDR3 spans 14 amino acids. CDR1 and CDR2 (germline): SGHNT, YYREEE (reference sequence). Germline trimming cut 4 bases from V and 6 bases from J; bases unmatched to any gene: 9. The CDR3 region has the DNA TGTGCCAGCAGCGGCGCCGGGACAGTACCTGAAGCTTTCTTT. It translates to CASSGAGTVPEAFF.

J is TRBJ2-3 and V is TRBV5-1; D possibly corresponds to TRBD1 (5 bases). The germline V gene has CDR1 SGHRS and CDR2 YFSETQ. Trimming pared 4 bases from V and 0 bases from J, leaving 12 bases between. This CDR3 contains 15 residues. CDR3 DNA sequence: TGCGCCAGCAGCCCCACAGGTAAAAGCACAGATACGCAGTATTTT. Its protein product is CASSPTGKSTDTQYF. Full variable domain (missing parts from reference TRBV5-1 and TRBJ2-3): KAGVTQTPRYLIKTRGQQVTLSCSPISGHRSVSWYQQTPGQGLQFLFEYFSETQRNKGNFPGRFSGRQFSNSRSEMNVSTLELGDSALYLCASSPTGKSTDTQYFGPGTRLTVL.

This chain links TRBV7-8 with TRBJ2-1, with D maybe TRBD2 (6 bases). Looked up from germline, CDR1 is SGHVS and CDR2 is FQNEAQ. Trimming took off 5 bases at V and 3 bases at J, with 17 bases between the two ends. CDR3 length: 16 amino acids. CDR3 in amino acids: CASSPFAGLGYNEQFF. In DNA form, the CDR3 reads TGTGCCAGCAGCCCCTTCGCGGGGCTTGGCTACAATGAGCAGTTCTTC.

V is TRBV7-9 and J is TRBJ2-7; TRBD1 agrees at 7 bases. V was pared by 6 bases and J by 2 bases, with 4 bases of the junction left unmatched. CDR1 SEHNR and CDR2 FQNEAQ come from the germline V gene (reference sequence). This CDR3 has 13 amino acids. The CDR3, as DNA: TGTGCCAGCAGTTTTACAGGGGCCTACGAGCAGTACTTC. It specifies CASSFTGAYEQYF.

The V gene is TRBV5-4, the J gene TRBJ2-7; D might be TRBD1 or TRBD2, each matching 5 bases. Germline V lookup: CDR1 SGHNT, CDR2 YYREEE (reference sequence). The CDR3 covers 16 residues. Trimming took 4 bases from V and 2 from J, leaving 19 bases between them. The CDR3 protein is CASSPAGTGNTYEQYF. The CDR3 DNA is TGTGCCAGCAGCCCAGCCGGGACCGGGAACACCTACGAGCAGTACTTC.

The CDR3 reads CASSPGNTRNTIYF. The DNA of the CDR3 is TGCGCCAGCAGCCCGGGGAACACCAGAAACACCATATATTTT. The chain links TRBV5-1 to TRBJ1-3, with D unclear. Between the trimmed V and J ends, which lost 4 bases and 5 bases, there was a span of 13 bases. Germline V lookup: CDR1 SGHRS, CDR2 YFSETQ. The CDR3 spans 14 residues.

Worth noting for this clone: A junction boundary mismatches the germline segment, possibly from a read error. This sequence joins TRBV5-5 and TRBJ2-7, with D possibly matching TRBD2 (5 bases). Germline-derived CDR1 and CDR2 are SGHKS and YYEKEE (reference sequence). This CDR3 contains 14 residues. The CDR3 spells CASSLGVLEQPRDF. The CDR3 DNA reads TGTGCCAGCAGCTTGGGCGTTCTAGAGCAGCCGAGGGACTTC.

The V call is TRBV27, the J call TRBJ2-7; D may correspond to TRBD1 or TRBD2 (5 bases each). The CDR3 consists of 15 residues. The germline V gene has CDR1 MNHEY and CDR2 SMNVEV (reference sequence). The ends were cut back, 10 bases at V and 2 bases at J, with 21 bases in the middle. CDR3: CATRGGPSSAYEQYF. The CDR3 region has the DNA TGTGCCACCCGGGGCGGCCCGTCGTCGGCCTACGAGCAGTACTTC.

J is TRBJ2-3 and V is TRBV29-1, with D possibly being TRBD1 (6 bases). The CDR3 has 14 amino acids. Germline CDR1 SQVTM, CDR2 ANQGSEA. V shed 5 bases and J shed 6 bases, with 18 bases lying between them. The CDR3 loop reads CSVRVGGSLDTQYF. As DNA, the CDR3 is TGCAGCGTTCGAGTAGGGGGATCTCTGGATACGCAGTATTTT.